One T cell receptor (beta chain) is described in this entry. The specificity of this receptor is unknown. No base qualities exist here, and no much larger clone lies one base off it. The data stem from a study of control samples from healthy donors and cancer patients (dated by TCRdb to the early 2020s). From the germline V gene, CDR1 is SNHLY and CDR2 is FYNNEI. The CDR3, cysteine through phenylalanine, is 15 amino acids long. This entry keeps only the CDR3 DNA: 45 bases, framed from base 1. V has 6 bases trimmed and J has 1 base trimmed; junction bases matching no gene number 8. Libraries were built with the immunoSEQ multiplex PCR assay. Sourced from immuneACCESS, this table was stored by TCRdb with only in-frame sequences that have V and J called. A share of the clones is absent; for the studies checked, an unresolved V gene accounts for under half, and the remainder has no known explanation. This sample comprises 150,000 to 200,000 clones, roughly 94% of them detected only once. The ten largest clones take up 14% of the sample.

This sequence was found in a man in his fifties or sixties with colorectal cancer. The specimen sequenced was PBMCs. In this chain, TRBV2 is recombined with TRBJ1-1; 7 nucleotides in the junction match TRBD1. The CDR3: CASRDRALTNTEAFF. The DNA sequence is as follows: TGTGCCAGCAGAGACAGGGCTCTTACGAACACTGAAGCTTTCTTT.